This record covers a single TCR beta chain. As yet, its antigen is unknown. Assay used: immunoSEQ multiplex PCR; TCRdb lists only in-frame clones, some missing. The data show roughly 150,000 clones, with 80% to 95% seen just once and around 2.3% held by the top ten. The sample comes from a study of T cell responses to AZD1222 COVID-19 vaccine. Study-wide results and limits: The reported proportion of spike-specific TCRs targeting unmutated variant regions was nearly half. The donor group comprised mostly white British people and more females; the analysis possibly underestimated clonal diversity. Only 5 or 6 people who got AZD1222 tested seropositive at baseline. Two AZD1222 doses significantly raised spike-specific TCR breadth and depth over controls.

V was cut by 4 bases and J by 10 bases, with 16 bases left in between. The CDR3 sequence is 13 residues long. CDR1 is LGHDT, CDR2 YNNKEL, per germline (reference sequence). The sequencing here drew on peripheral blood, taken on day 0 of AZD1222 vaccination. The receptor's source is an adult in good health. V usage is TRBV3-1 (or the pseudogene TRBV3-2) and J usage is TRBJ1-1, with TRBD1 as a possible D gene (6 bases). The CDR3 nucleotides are TGTGCCAGCAGCCGCGGGGGGCCGGATGTAGCTTTCTTT. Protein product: CASSRGGPDVAFF.